The 4 T cell receptor beta chains below were found in one sample sequenced in a study of identical twins. Via MiXCR, TCRdb re-called the 5' RACE reads, giving one row per CDR3 protein. This table holds roughly 710,000 distinct CDR3 sequences, roughly 6% found once. The sample comprised naive T cells sorted from blood. These receptors originate from a man younger than 35 in good health.

This chain links TRBV12-5 with TRBJ2-3, with 7 nucleotides matching TRBD2. Germline V lookup: CDR1 LGHNT, CDR2 FRNRAP. There are 16 residues in the CDR3. V lost 2 bases, J lost 2 bases, and 7 bases stayed unmatched. CDR3 protein: CASGLRLAGYTDTQYF. The CDR3 DNA is TGTGCTAGTGGTTTGAGACTAGCCGGATACACAGATACGCAGTATTTT.

The V call is TRBV6-1, the J call TRBJ1-2; no firm D call. The CDR3 extends over 12 amino acids. Germline assignment: CDR1 MNHNS and CDR2 SASEGT. V was trimmed by 8 bases and J by 3 bases, leaving 10 bases between them. CDR3 protein: CASGRGDYGYTF. Written as DNA, the CDR3 is TGTGCCAGCGGACGGGGAGACTATGGCTACACCTTC.

The gene calls are TRBV18 and TRBJ2-1; the D gene is possibly TRBD2 (6 bases). Between the trimmed V and J ends, which lost 0 bases and 7 bases, there was a span of 13 bases. The CDR3 loop spans 15 amino acids. Germline-derived CDR1 and CDR2 are KGHSH and LQKENI. The CDR3 bases are TGTGCCAGCTCACCACCCGGGACTCCCGGAAATGAGCAGTTCTTC. This codes for CASSPPGTPGNEQFF.

The chain carries TRBV5-1 and TRBJ2-7, with 10 positions matching TRBD2. Per the germline V gene, CDR1 is SGHRS and CDR2 is YFSETQ. The CDR3 totals 12 residues. V was pared by 3 bases and J by 7 bases, with 1 base of the junction left unmatched. CDR3 DNA sequence: TGCGCCAGCAGCTCAGCGGGAGGGGAGCAGTACGTC. This sequence encodes CASSSAGGEQYV.